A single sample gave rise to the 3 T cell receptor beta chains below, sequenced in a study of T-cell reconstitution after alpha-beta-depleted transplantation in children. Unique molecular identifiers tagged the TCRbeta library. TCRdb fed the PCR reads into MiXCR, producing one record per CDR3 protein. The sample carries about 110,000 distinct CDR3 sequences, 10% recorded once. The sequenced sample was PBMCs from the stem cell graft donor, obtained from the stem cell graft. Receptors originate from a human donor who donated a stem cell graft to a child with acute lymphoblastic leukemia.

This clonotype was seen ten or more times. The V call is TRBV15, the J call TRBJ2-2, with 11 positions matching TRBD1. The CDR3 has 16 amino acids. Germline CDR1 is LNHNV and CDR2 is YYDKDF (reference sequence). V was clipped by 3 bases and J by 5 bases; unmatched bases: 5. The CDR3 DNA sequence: TGTGCCACCAGCAGGGACAGGGGGCGGTGGACCGGGGAGCTGTTTTTT. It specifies CATSRDRGRWTGELFF.

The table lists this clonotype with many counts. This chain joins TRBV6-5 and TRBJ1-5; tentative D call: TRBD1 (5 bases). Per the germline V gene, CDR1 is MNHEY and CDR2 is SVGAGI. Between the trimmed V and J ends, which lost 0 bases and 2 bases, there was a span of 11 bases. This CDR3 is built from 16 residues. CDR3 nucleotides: TGTGCCAGCAGTTACTCCCGCCAGGGAGGCAATCAGCCCCAGCATTTT. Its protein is CASSYSRQGGNQPQHF.

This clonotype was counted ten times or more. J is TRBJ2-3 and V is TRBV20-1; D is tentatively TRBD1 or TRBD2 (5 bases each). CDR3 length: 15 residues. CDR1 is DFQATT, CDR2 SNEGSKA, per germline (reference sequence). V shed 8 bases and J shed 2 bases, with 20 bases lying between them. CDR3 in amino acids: CSPASSGRSTDTQYF. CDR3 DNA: TGCAGTCCAGCTTCCTCGGGACGATCCACAGATACGCAGTATTTT.